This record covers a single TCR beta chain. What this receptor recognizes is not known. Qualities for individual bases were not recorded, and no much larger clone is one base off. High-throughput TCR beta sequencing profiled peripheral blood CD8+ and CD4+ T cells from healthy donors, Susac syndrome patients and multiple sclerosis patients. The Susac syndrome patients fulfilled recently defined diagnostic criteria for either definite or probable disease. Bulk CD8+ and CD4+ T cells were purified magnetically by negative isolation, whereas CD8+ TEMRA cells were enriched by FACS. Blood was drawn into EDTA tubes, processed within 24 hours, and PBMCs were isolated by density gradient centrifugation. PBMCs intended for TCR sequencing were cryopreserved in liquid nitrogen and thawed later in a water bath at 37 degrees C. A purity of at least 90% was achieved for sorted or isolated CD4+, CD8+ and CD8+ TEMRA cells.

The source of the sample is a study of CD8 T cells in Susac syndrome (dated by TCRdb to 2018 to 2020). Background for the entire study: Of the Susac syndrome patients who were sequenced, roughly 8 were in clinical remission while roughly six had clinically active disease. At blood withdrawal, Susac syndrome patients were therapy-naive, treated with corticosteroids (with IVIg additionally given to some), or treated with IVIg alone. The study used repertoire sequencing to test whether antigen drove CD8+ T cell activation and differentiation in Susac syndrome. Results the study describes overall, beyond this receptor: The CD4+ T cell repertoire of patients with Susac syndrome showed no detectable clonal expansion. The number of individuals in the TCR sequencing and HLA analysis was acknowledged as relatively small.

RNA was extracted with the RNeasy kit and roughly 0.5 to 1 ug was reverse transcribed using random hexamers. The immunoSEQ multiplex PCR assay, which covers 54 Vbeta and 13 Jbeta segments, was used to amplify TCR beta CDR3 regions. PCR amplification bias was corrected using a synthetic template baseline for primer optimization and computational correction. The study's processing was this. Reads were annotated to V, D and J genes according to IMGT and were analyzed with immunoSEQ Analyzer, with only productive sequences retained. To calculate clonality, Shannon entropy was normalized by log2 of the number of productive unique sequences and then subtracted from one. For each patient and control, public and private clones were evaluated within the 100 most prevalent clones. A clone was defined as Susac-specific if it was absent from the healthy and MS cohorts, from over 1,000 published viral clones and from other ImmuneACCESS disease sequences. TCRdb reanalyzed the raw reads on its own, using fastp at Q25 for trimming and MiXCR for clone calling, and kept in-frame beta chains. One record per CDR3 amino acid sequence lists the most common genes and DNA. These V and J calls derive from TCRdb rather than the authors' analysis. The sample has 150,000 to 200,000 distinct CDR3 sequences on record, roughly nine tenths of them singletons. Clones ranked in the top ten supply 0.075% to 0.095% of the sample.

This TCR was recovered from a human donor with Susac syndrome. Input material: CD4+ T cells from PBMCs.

The DNA sequence is TGTGCCAGCAGCTTTGGGGGGACTTTAACTCCCTACGAGCAGTACTTC. Its amino acids are CASSFGGTLTPYEQYF. This chain joins TRBV7-2 to TRBJ2-7; the D segment could be TRBD2, given 6 matching bases. The CDR3 starts with the cysteine, ends with the phenylalanine, and has 16 residues. The retained sequence is limited to the CDR3, 48 bases, with the frame set at the first base. The germline V gene encodes CDR1 SGHTA and CDR2 FQGNSA. V drops 3 bases and J drops 2 bases, leaving 17 bases in between.